This record looks at one T cell receptor (beta chain) sequence and its context. This specimen comes from a study of T cell responses to AZD1222 COVID-19 vaccine. Germline V gene data show CDR1 as MGHDK and CDR2 as SYGVNS. The CDR3 is made up of 18 amino acids. Unmatched junction bases numbered 12, after V lost 0 bases and J lost 2 bases. Only in-frame clones appear in the TCRdb table, and some are missing; sequencing was by immunoSEQ multiplex PCR. The top ten hold 3.8% of the sample, which has about 150,000 clones, approximately 91% seen once. The sample was peripheral blood, taken 28 days after the second AZD1222 dose. The chain uses TRBV25-1 and TRBJ1-1, with 7 bases identical to TRBD1. The source of this sequence is an adult who received the AZD1222 COVID-19 vaccine. The CDR3 coding sequence is TGTGCCAGCAGTGAATATGGGGCCAGGGGGACGATAAACACTGAAGCTTTCTTT. Protein product: CASSEYGARGTINTEAFF.